The T cell receptor beta chain described here comes from a study of Graves' ophthalmopathy and Graves' hyperthyroidism. Looked up from germline, CDR1 is LNHDA and CDR2 is SQIVND (reference sequence). V lost 7 bases and J 0 bases, leaving 13 bases between the germline ends. CDR3 length equals 15 residues. Patients were left out if they had other autoimmune diseases, uncontrolled infections, pregnancy or lactation. Whole-study results and caveats: At 70.59% sensitivity and approximately 74% specificity, the model predicted progression of the ophthalmopathy.

In its sample, this clonotype was seen many times. The antigen remains undetermined. Amplification of the TCR beta CDR3 regions used RNA transcripts (as template). After a first-round RT-PCR with HTBI primers, a second-round multiplex PCR was run. TCRdb independently ran MiXCR on the multiplex PCR reads; one entry per CDR3 protein. This table has more than 550,000 distinct CDR3 sequences, about 40% appearing once. This chain uses TRBV19 with TRBJ1-5, with no clear D. The receptor's source is an adult man with Graves' ophthalmopathy. The sample taken for sequencing was peripheral blood. CDR3 nucleotide sequence: TGTGCCAGTATCCCCCAGCATTATAGCAATCAGCCCCAGCATTTT. This translates into CASIPQHYSNQPQHF.